The T cell receptor beta chain described here comes from a study of Ad26.COV2.S vaccination and SARS-CoV-2 variants. Regarding the study as a whole: People given the vaccine had a wider spike-specific TCR breadth than placebo recipients did. Participants given vaccine showed non-spike TCR breadth similar to that of placebo recipients. The TCR-based breadth and depth measures might underestimate overall T cell responses. Reported post-vaccination CD8+ and CD4+ T cell responses to spike showed substantial breadth.

CDR3 size: 17 residues. Trimming left V 0 bases short and J 0 bases short, with 12 bases between. From germline, CDR1 is SGHRS and CDR2 YFSETQ. Using immunoSEQ multiplex PCR, the repertoire was profiled, and TCRdb retains in-frame clones only, with some absent. The sample has under 150,000 clones; roughly 85% are singletons. In regard to this clone: Its specificity is unknown.

The sample in question was peripheral blood, obtained after recovery from COVID-19. The V call is TRBV5-1, the J call TRBJ1-4; a possible D gene is TRBD1 (5 bases). This TCR was sampled from a human donor who had recovered from COVID-19. Here the CDR3 reads CASSLAQGPTTNEKLFF. Here the CDR3 DNA reads TGCGCCAGCAGCTTGGCCCAGGGCCCTACAACTAATGAAAAACTGTTTTTT. The full variable domain, its missing parts supplied by reference TRBV5-1 and TRBJ1-4, is KAGVTQTPRYLIKTRGQQVTLSCSPISGHRSVSWYQQTPGQGLQFLFEYFSETQRNKGNFPGRFSGRQFSNSRSEMNVSTLELGDSALYLCASSLAQGPTTNEKLFFGSGTQLSVL.